The source of this TCR beta chain is a study of T cells in tuberculosis. Study-wide background: In South Africa, adults with active tuberculosis were compared with IGRA-negative and latently infected IGRA-positive adolescents. Study observations and caveats: Active tuberculosis alpha repertoires lay closer to GMM-specific TCRs than controls'. The TCR-beta difference was not significant; alpha differences partly reflected length.

For this clone: Its antigen is unknown.

The CDR3 is 15 amino acids. The germline V gene encodes CDR1 SGHTA and CDR2 FQGNSA. Trimming removed 3 bases at V and 4 bases at J, with 13 bases between. Some clones are missing from TCRdb's copy, which holds only in-frame ones; the method was immunoSEQ multiplex PCR. The sample holds approximately 46,000 clones, roughly 96% seen once. Specified time point: new active TB diagnosis, blood taken before or within 7 days of starting treatment. This chain joins TRBV7-2 and TRBJ1-3, with D perhaps matching TRBD1 (5 bases). The source of this sequence is an adult with tuberculosis. Sample: PBMCs, taken at tuberculosis diagnosis. The CDR3 protein is CASSLLTDKGNTIYF. CDR3 bases: TGTGCCAGCAGCTTGTTGACAGACAAAGGAAACACCATATATTTT.